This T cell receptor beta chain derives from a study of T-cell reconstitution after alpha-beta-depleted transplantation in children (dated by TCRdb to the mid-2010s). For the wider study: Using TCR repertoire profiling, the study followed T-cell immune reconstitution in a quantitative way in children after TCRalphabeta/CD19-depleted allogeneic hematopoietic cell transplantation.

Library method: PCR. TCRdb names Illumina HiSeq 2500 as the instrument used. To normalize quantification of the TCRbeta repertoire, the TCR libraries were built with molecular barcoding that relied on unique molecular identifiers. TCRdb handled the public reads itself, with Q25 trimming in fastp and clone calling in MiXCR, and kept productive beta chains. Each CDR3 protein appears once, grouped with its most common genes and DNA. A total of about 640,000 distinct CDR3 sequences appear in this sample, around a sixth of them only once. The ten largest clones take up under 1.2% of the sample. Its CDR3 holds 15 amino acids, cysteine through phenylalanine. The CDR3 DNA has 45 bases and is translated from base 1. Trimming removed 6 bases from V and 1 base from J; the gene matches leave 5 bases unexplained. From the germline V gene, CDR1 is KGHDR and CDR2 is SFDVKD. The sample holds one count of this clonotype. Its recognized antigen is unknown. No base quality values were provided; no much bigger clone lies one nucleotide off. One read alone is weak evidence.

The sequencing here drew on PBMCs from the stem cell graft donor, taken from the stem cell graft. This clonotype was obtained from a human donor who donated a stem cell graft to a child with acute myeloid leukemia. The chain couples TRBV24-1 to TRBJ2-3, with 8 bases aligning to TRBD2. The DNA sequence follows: TGTGCCACCAGTACTCGGGGGGGCGGCACAGATACGCAGTATTTT. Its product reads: CATSTRGGGTDTQYF.